Reported below is one T cell receptor beta chain. Its antigen remains unidentified. The CDR3 is 16 residues long. Trimming cost V 1 base and J 3 bases, with 16 bases left between them. Per the germline V gene, CDR1 is MNHNS and CDR2 is SASEGT. The data originate from a study of radiation and T cells in renal cell carcinoma. Study-wide context: Nephrectomy followed 15 Gy stereotactic body radiation by 4 weeks.

The assay was immunoSEQ multiplex PCR, and TCRdb's table has in-frame clones only and misses some. The sample gives 110,000 to 150,000 clones, around nine tenths of which show up once; 9.5% to 15% is in the top ten. Study-wide results and caveats: Without pretreatment biopsies, baseline tumor clonotype presence was undetermined.

The sample's time point: baseline pretreatment blood. The treatment denotes: 15 Gy SBRT to primary tumor, nephrectomy 4 weeks later. The patient's renal cell carcinoma had clear cell pathology. The sample consisted of blood, taken from a patient whose treatment included radiotherapy and nephrectomy. V and J are TRBV6-1 and TRBJ2-7, with D uncertain. This TCR was sampled from a woman between 50 and 59 years old with renal cell carcinoma. CDR3 residues: CASSEVVAVILYEQYF. In DNA, the CDR3 is TGTGCCAGCAGTGAAGTAGTGGCAGTTATACTCTACGAGCAGTACTTC.